This T cell receptor (beta chain) was recorded in a study of T cells in Graves' hyperthyroidism and ophthalmopathy. Study context: Peripheral blood was secured at the point of initial diagnosis, before any treatment.

With respect to this clonotype: What it recognizes is unknown.

Exclusion of patients followed from uncontrolled infection, other autoimmune disease, pregnancy or lactation. Study observations and caveats: Blood samples included most of the expanded thyroid clonotypes exceeding 0.001.

Using RNA transcripts as the source, TCR beta CDR3 regions were amplified. HTBI primers were employed in a first-round RT-PCR of the TCR CDR3. TCRdb analysed the multiplex PCR reads with MiXCR anew, one entry per CDR3 protein. The sample lists 400,000 to 550,000 distinct CDR3 sequences; roughly 25% were seen once. Sequencing input: blood. The TCR originated in a woman aged 30 to 39 with Graves' ophthalmopathy.

The DNA for the CDR3 is TGCGCCAGCAGCTTGGTAGGCACTAACCAAGAGACCCAGTACTTC. Protein: CASSLVGTNQETQYF. V and J are TRBV5-1 and TRBJ2-5; D unresolved. The CDR3 spans 15 residues. V lost 0 bases, J lost 0 bases, and 9 bases lay in between. CDR1 is SGHRS and CDR2 is YFSETQ in the germline V gene.